What follows are 8 T cell receptor beta chains derived from one specimen sequenced in a study of cytomegalovirus exposure and HLA in healthy donors. PCR was performed using 60 Vbeta and 13 Jbeta primers. Sequencing was performed with immunoSEQ multiplex PCR; in TCRdb, only in-frame clones are kept and a portion is missing. This sample carries 150,000 to 200,000 clones, 75% to 90% of them seen once, and the ten largest clones take over 0.85%. The sequenced sample consisted of PBMCs. These receptors all stem from a girl aged 2 to 9 in good health and CMV-seropositive.

The CDR3 reads CASSPEGTSYNEQFF. The CDR3 DNA reads TGTGCCAGCAGCCCCGAGGGGACTAGCTACAATGAGCAGTTCTTC. The chain is built from TRBV6-4 and TRBJ2-1, with 8 bases fitting TRBD2. The V and J ends lost 6 bases and 3 bases, in that order; junction bases with no gene match: 7. Germline V gene data show CDR1 as MRHNA and CDR2 as SNTAGT. The CDR3 has 15 amino acids.

The chain combines TRBV27 with TRBJ2-4; 7 positions agree with TRBD2. This CDR3 is 14 amino acids long. CDR1 is MNHEY, CDR2 SMNVEV, per germline (reference sequence). Trimming at V came to 6 bases and at J to 1 base, leaving 3 bases not matched to a gene. Here the CDR3 reads CASRSGGAKNIQYF. The CDR3 region has the DNA TGTGCCAGCAGGTCGGGGGGTGCCAAAAACATTCAGTACTTC.

This clone came up once. The chain combines TRBV30 with TRBJ2-3; D is uncertain. Germline V CDR1 and CDR2: GTSNPN, SVGIG (reference sequence). V shed 3 bases and J shed 4 bases, with 14 bases lying between them. CDR3 length: 14 amino acids. CDR3 region: CAWRRQGEADTQYF. CDR3 nucleotide sequence: TGTGCCTGGAGGCGACAAGGCGAAGCAGATACGCAGTATTTT.

The J gene is TRBJ2-7, the V gene TRBV5-1, with 11 nucleotides matching TRBD1. CDR3 length equals 16 residues. Germline V lookup: CDR1 SGHRS, CDR2 YFSETQ. V was clipped by 1 base and J by 4 bases; unmatched bases: 7. DNA for the CDR3: TGCGCCAGCAGCTTGTCCCTGGACAGGGGGCTGTACGAGCAGTACTTC. Residues: CASSLSLDRGLYEQYF. Full variable domain (missing parts from reference TRBV5-1 and TRBJ2-7): KAGVTQTPRYLIKTRGQQVTLSCSPISGHRSVSWYQQTPGQGLQFLFEYFSETQRNKGNFPGRFSGRQFSNSRSEMNVSTLELGDSALYLCASSLSLDRGLYEQYFGPGTRLTVT.

The rearrangement joins TRBV5-4 to TRBJ1-3, with D hard to call. V was pared by 2 bases and J by 8 bases, with 14 bases between. CDR1 SGHNT and CDR2 YYREEE come from the germline V gene (reference sequence). This CDR3 is built from 14 residues. This chain's CDR3 is CASSFAGSRDTIYF. The CDR3 DNA reads TGTGCCAGCAGCTTTGCAGGCTCGAGGGACACCATATATTTT.

This clone was detected a few times. Written as DNA, the CDR3 is TGTGCCAGCAGCTCACCCTCAGGGACACCCTCCTACGAGCAGTACTTC. Protein product: CASSSPSGTPSYEQYF. The V gene is TRBV5-6, the J gene TRBJ2-7; D perhaps matches TRBD1 (6 bases). The CDR3 contains 16 residues. CDR1 and CDR2 from the germline V gene are SGHDT and YYEEEE. Trimming pared 3 bases from V and 0 bases from J, leaving 16 bases between.

The chain couples TRBV28 to TRBJ1-4; 9 bases align to TRBD1. This CDR3 spans 15 amino acids. V shed 11 bases, J shed 1 base, and the junction held 8 bases outside the gene matches. Per germline, CDR1 MDHEN and CDR2 SYDVKM. As DNA, the CDR3 is TGTGCCTGCGAGGACAGGGGAGGAACTAATGAAAAACTGTTTTTT. Its translation: CACEDRGGTNEKLFF.

The V and J genes are TRBV30 and TRBJ1-5; 9 nucleotides align to TRBD1. V lost 2 bases and J lost 9; bases outside the gene matches: 8. CDR1 and CDR2 (germline): GTSNPN, SVGIG (reference sequence). The CDR3 has 14 amino acids. This CDR3 reads CAWSRDRVGGPQHF. The CDR3 DNA is TGTGCCTGGAGTCGGGACAGGGTCGGAGGGCCCCAGCATTTT. The variable domain in full, completed from reference TRBV30 and TRBJ1-5, reads SQTIHQWPATLVQPVGSPLSLECTVEGTSNPNLYWYRQAAGRGLQLLFYSVGIGQISSEVPQNLSASRPQDRQFILSSKKLLLSDSGFYLCAWSRDRVGGPQHFGDGTRLSIL.